What follows are 9 T cell receptor beta chains derived from one specimen sequenced in a study of CD8+ T cells in alopecia areata. The treatment here: oral pan-JAK inhibitor, 5-10 mg twice daily. Extracted from the samples, RNA was reverse transcribed into cDNA to serve as the sequencing template. Clones were sequenced by immunoSEQ multiplex PCR, and TCRdb holds only the in-frame ones, with some missing. The table has about 190,000 clones, roughly 50% seen once. The starting material was CD8+ T cells sorted from blood, obtained at week 24, from a patient treated with tofacitinib. These receptors all stem from a human donor with alopecia areata.

This clone was picked up a small number of times. This rearrangement joins TRBV13 to TRBJ1-1; D might be TRBD1 (6 bases). Trimming removed 5 bases at V and 5 bases at J, with 18 bases between. Germline CDR1 PRHDT, CDR2 FYEKMQ (reference sequence). The CDR3 totals 15 residues. CDR3 nucleotide sequence: TGTGCCAGCAGCCCCGTACAGGGATGGGTTACTGAAGCTTTCTTT. It is translated as CASSPVQGWVTEAFF.

V and J are TRBV6-1 and TRBJ2-7; D may be TRBD2 (6 bases). Trimming left V 5 bases short and J 2 bases short, with 10 bases between. Germline assignment: CDR1 MNHNS and CDR2 SASEGT. This CDR3 has 13 residues. The CDR3 sequence is CASSPAGTYEQYF. CDR3 DNA: TGTGCCAGCAGTCCCGCGGGGACCTACGAGCAGTACTTC.

The table lists this clone with a few counts. V and J are TRBV6-5 and TRBJ2-1, with D maybe TRBD2 (5 bases). CDR3 size: 16 residues. Germline CDR1 is MNHEY and CDR2 is SVGAGI. V dropped 4 bases and J dropped 0 bases, with 13 bases sitting between them. In nucleotides, the CDR3 is TGTGCCAGCAGTTTGTTCGAGGGATCCTCCTACAATGAGCAGTTCTTC. Its translation: CASSLFEGSSYNEQFF.

The chain is built from TRBV5-1 and TRBJ2-7, with D perhaps TRBD1 or TRBD2 (5 bases each). The CDR3 is 13 amino acids. V was clipped by 4 bases and J by 0 bases, with 8 bases between them. Per germline, CDR1 SGHRS and CDR2 YFSETQ. This CDR3 reads CASSGGASYEQYF. In DNA form, the CDR3 reads TGCGCCAGCAGCGGGGGAGCCTCCTACGAGCAGTACTTC.

The CDR3 DNA sequence: TGTGCCTGGAGGGGGCTTGGAAACACCATATATTTT. Protein product: CAWRGLGNTIYF. The chain has TRBV30 and TRBJ1-3; the D gene is possibly TRBD1 (5 bases). The CDR3 contains 12 residues. Looked up from germline, CDR1 is GTSNPN and CDR2 is SVGIG (reference sequence). Deletions cut 3 bases from V and 3 bases from J, with 6 bases between.

The chain carries TRBV13 and TRBJ1-4, with unresolved D. Germline CDR1 PRHDT, CDR2 FYEKMQ (reference sequence). The CDR3 sequence is 13 residues long. Trimming took off 4 bases at V and 4 bases at J, with 7 bases between the two ends. DNA of the CDR3: TGTGCCAGCAGCTCCCGGGGTAATGAAAAACTGTTTTTT. It encodes CASSSRGNEKLFF.

CDR3 protein: CAWSAAEQYF. Written as DNA, the CDR3 is TGTGCCTGGAGTGCGGCCGAGCAGTACTTC. The chain recombines TRBV30 with TRBJ2-7; D remains unclear. CDR3 length: 10 residues. The V gene lost 1 base and the J gene lost 6 bases, with 4 bases spanning the gap. The germline V gene has CDR1 GTSNPN and CDR2 SVGIG (reference sequence). The entire variable domain, with the rest obtained from reference TRBV30 and TRBJ2-7, is as follows: SQTIHQWPATLVQPVGSPLSLECTVEGTSNPNLYWYRQAAGRGLQLLFYSVGIGQISSEVPQNLSASRPQDRQFILSSKKLLLSDSGFYLCAWSAAEQYFGPGTRLTVT.

This clone was detected only a few times. The CDR3 sequence is CASWGADTQYF. The DNA for the CDR3 is TGTGCTAGCTGGGGGGCAGATACGCAGTATTTT. The chain employs TRBV12-5 and TRBJ2-3, with D possibly matching TRBD2 (6 bases). The CDR3 is 11 residues long. Per germline, CDR1 LGHNT and CDR2 FRNRAP. The ends were cut back, 9 bases at V and 4 bases at J, with 8 bases in the middle.

The rearrangement links TRBV2 to TRBJ1-1; possibly TRBD1 for D (5 bases). This CDR3 has 11 amino acids. CDR1 and CDR2 from the germline V gene are SNHLY and FYNNEI. Trimming shortened V by 4 bases and J by 6 bases, and 6 bases separated the two germline ends. The CDR3 DNA sequence: TGTGCCAGCAGTGTGGGGGCTGAAGCTTTCTTT. Amino acid sequence: CASSVGAEAFF.